This T cell receptor (beta chain) is drawn from a study of blood T cell repertoires in COVID-19. Turning to the study itself: The United States, Italy and Spain provided the acute and convalescent COVID-19 samples. Sources were T cells, B-cell-depleted T cells, or PBMCs; the material itself was cDNA or gDNA.

This clone has just one count. Germline lookup yields CDR1 MNHEY and CDR2 SMNVEV (reference sequence). Trimming took off 2 bases at V and 8 bases at J, with 10 bases between the two ends. The CDR3 totals 13 residues. Clones were sequenced by immunoSEQ multiplex PCR, and TCRdb holds only the in-frame ones, with some missing. The sample yields about 110,000 clones, approximately 82% seen once. The rearrangement links TRBV27 to TRBJ1-5; possibly TRBD1 for D (5 bases). The sample was peripheral blood. The receptor was derived from an older woman with acute or convalescent COVID-19. The CDR3 DNA sequence: TGTGCCAGCAGTTTAGGGGGGAGGAAGCCCCAGCATTTT. Encoded protein: CASSLGGRKPQHF.